These 4 T cell receptor beta chains came from one sample sequenced in a study of T-cell reconstitution after alpha-beta-depleted transplantation in children. Unique molecular identifiers were used in preparing the TCRbeta library. Via MiXCR, TCRdb re-called the PCR reads, giving one row per CDR3 protein. The sample records 280,000 or so distinct CDR3 sequences, 11% being singletons. This material consisted of peripheral blood, taken 180 days after TCRalphabeta/CD19-depleted stem cell transplant. The origin of the receptors is a male patient aged 2 to 10 who had a stem cell transplant for chronic granulomatous disease, so the T cells may come from the graft donor.

A note on this clonotype: A much larger clone is a single base away; this may be a read error. The V and J genes are TRBV7-8 and TRBJ2-1, with 10 bases fitting TRBD2. The length of the CDR3 is 16 residues. Germline V gene data show CDR1 as SGHVS and CDR2 as FQNEAQ. DNA of the CDR3: TGTGCCATCAGCTCGAGTTGGGCTAGCGGGAGTAATGAGCAGTTCTTC. Residues: CAISSSWASGSNEQFF.

This clonotype was counted a few times. V is TRBV7-9 and J is TRBJ1-2, with TRBD1 as a possible D gene (6 bases). CDR3 length equals 14 residues. Germline lookup yields CDR1 SEHNR and CDR2 FQNEAQ (reference sequence). Between the trimmed V and J ends, which lost 2 bases and 7 bases, there was a span of 14 bases. CDR3 amino acids: CASSLNSRGSGYTF. CDR3 coding DNA: TGTGCCAGCAGCTTAAATAGCAGGGGATCTGGCTACACCTTC.

This clonotype was recorded at least ten times. The rearrangement links TRBV18 to TRBJ2-7; 11 nucleotides align to TRBD2. The J segment lost 4 bases and the V segment lost 1 base, leaving 6 bases of the junction unmatched. The V gene's germline CDR1 is KGHSH and CDR2 LQKENI. CDR3 length: 16 amino acids. DNA for the CDR3: TGTGCCAGCTCACCACTAGCGGGAGGGAGGGAATACGAGCAGTACTTC. Protein: CASSPLAGGREYEQYF.

This clonotype was counted at least ten times. The chain is built from TRBV7-3 and TRBJ2-2, with a weak D call TRBD2 (5 bases). CDR3 length: 11 residues. Per the germline V gene, CDR1 is SGHTA and CDR2 is FQGTGA. Trimming removed 8 bases at V and 7 bases at J, with 8 bases between. CDR3 in DNA: TGTGCCAGCGCTGGAGGCGGGGAGCTGTTTTTT. Its protein product is CASAGGGELFF.